This TCR beta chain appears in the sequencing data of a study of T cells in Graves' hyperthyroidism and ophthalmopathy. Findings and caveats of the study: The majority of expanded thyroid clonotypes above 0.001 also appeared in blood.

Investigators excluded patients with uncontrolled infection, other autoimmune disease, pregnancy or lactation. Clinical symptoms, serum thyroxine, TRAb, thyroid ultrasound and orbital computed tomography informed diagnoses. RNA transcripts gave rise to amplified TCR beta CDR3 regions. The HTBI set primed first-round TCR CDR3 RT-PCR. TCRdb analysed the multiplex PCR reads with MiXCR anew, one entry per CDR3 protein. This repertoire shows 530,000 or so distinct CDR3 sequences, around a quarter found once; its top ten account for about 11%. Many counts were recorded for this clonotype. The antigen is unknown. The sequencing input was blood. This TCR came from a young woman with Graves' ophthalmopathy.

CDR3 residues: CSAVPGGTNSYEQYF. CDR3 bases: TGCAGTGCTGTACCCGGGGGGACTAACTCCTACGAGCAGTACTTC. V gene TRBV20-1 combines with J gene TRBJ2-7; 7 positions agree with TRBD2. This CDR3 comprises 15 residues. Trimming took 5 bases from V and 0 from J; bases not matched to a gene: 10. Per the germline V gene, CDR1 is DFQATT and CDR2 is SNEGSKA (reference sequence).